A selection of T cell receptor beta chains follows, all from one sample in a study of OX40 agonist ivuxolimab in advanced cancers. Only in-frame clones appear in the TCRdb table, and some are missing; sequencing was by immunoSEQ multiplex PCR. This table has fewer than 80,000 clones, 85% to 90% appearing once. Sequencing used CD4+ or CD8+ T cells sorted from blood, obtained in a trial of the OX40 agonist ivuxolimab. The source of these receptors is an adult with an advanced solid tumor such as melanoma, head and neck, liver or kidney cancer. The CDR3 runs from the conserved cysteine through the conserved F or W. The D gene is left open where the match is weak. The size of a clone is reported for some rows only, either as once, few or many, or as a class for expanded clones.

clone size: -; J gene: TRBJ1-4; D gene: -; V gene: TRBV7-9; CDR3 protein: CASRSTRPSEKLFF; CDR3 DNA: TGTGCCAGCAGATCCACACGGCCGAGCGAAAAACTGTTTTTT
clone size: -; J gene: TRBJ1-1; D gene: -; V gene: TRBV27; CDR3 protein: CASSPRQNTEAFF; CDR3 DNA: TGTGCCAGCAGTCCCCGACAGAACACTGAAGCTTTCTTT
clone size: -; J gene: TRBJ1-1; D gene: TRBD1; V gene: TRBV18; CDR3 protein: CASSQTVTGVNTEAFF; CDR3 DNA: TGTGCCAGCTCACAAACAGTTACAGGGGTGAACACTGAAGCTTTCTTT
clone size: -; J gene: TRBJ1-1; D gene: -; V gene: TRBV30; CDR3 protein: CAWSVWQNTEAFF; CDR3 DNA: TGTGCCTGGAGTGTTTGGCAGAACACTGAAGCTTTCTTT
clone size: -; J gene: TRBJ2-3; D gene: TRBD1; V gene: TRBV7-9; CDR3 protein: CASSFLTGGITDTQYF; CDR3 DNA: TGTGCCAGCAGCTTCCTTACAGGGGGCATAACAGATACGCAGTATTTT
clone size: few; J gene: TRBJ1-3; D gene: TRBD1; V gene: TRBV7-9; CDR3 protein: CASSLDRRGNTIYF; CDR3 DNA: TGTGCCAGCAGCTTGGACAGGAGGGGAAACACCATATATTTT
clone size: once; J gene: TRBJ2-7; D gene: -; V gene: TRBV7-8; CDR3 protein: CASSLVGRTGEQYF; CDR3 DNA: TGTGCCAGCAGCTTAGTGGGCCGGACGGGGGAGCAGTACTTC
clone size: -; J gene: TRBJ2-5; D gene: -; V gene: TRBV6-5; CDR3 protein: CASSLVGGANTQYF; CDR3 DNA: TGTGCCAGCAGTTTAGTTGGGGGGGCGAATACCCAGTACTTC
clone size: -; J gene: TRBJ2-7; D gene: -; V gene: TRBV10-3; CDR3 protein: CAISESARPQAYYEQYF; CDR3 DNA: TGTGCCATCAGTGAGTCGGCCCGCCCACAGGCCTACTACGAGCAGTACTTC
clone size: -; J gene: TRBJ2-5; D gene: -; V gene: TRBV5-6; CDR3 protein: CASSAGPAVAQYF; CDR3 DNA: TGTGCCAGCAGCGCCGGCCCGGCGGTGGCCCAGTACTTC
clone size: -; J gene: TRBJ1-1; D gene: -; V gene: TRBV6-1; CDR3 protein: CASSPELSEAFF; CDR3 DNA: TGTGCCAGCAGTCCCGAGCTTTCTGAAGCTTTCTTT
clone size: -; J gene: TRBJ2-7; D gene: -; V gene: TRBV18; CDR3 protein: CASSPLPDTYEQYF; CDR3 DNA: TGTGCCAGCTCACCACTTCCGGACACCTACGAGCAGTACTTC
clone size: -; J gene: TRBJ1-1; D gene: TRBD1; V gene: TRBV29-1; CDR3 protein: CSVEGQGLGDTEAFF; CDR3 DNA: TGCAGCGTTGAAGGACAGGGCCTGGGGGACACTGAAGCTTTCTTT
clone size: -; J gene: TRBJ2-5; D gene: TRBD2; V gene: TRBV5-1; CDR3 protein: CASSPRGGAGETQYF; CDR3 DNA: TGCGCCAGCAGCCCCCGGGGGGGGGCAGGAGAGACCCAGTACTTC
clone size: -; J gene: TRBJ2-2; D gene: -; V gene: TRBV9; CDR3 protein: CASSVEVKRVGELFF; CDR3 DNA: TGTGCCAGCAGCGTAGAGGTCAAGAGGGTCGGGGAGCTGTTTTTT
clone size: -; J gene: TRBJ1-1; D gene: -; V gene: TRBV6-5; CDR3 protein: CASTDRGANTEAFF; CDR3 DNA: TGTGCCAGCACCGACCGGGGGGCGAACACTGAAGCTTTCTTT
clone size: -; J gene: TRBJ2-7; D gene: TRBD1; V gene: TRBV5-8; CDR3 protein: CASSPDRARTYEQYF; CDR3 DNA: TGTGCCAGCAGCCCGGACAGGGCGCGGACCTACGAGCAGTACTTC
clone size: -; J gene: TRBJ2-6; D gene: -; V gene: TRBV7-6; CDR3 protein: CASSQSSGANVLTF; CDR3 DNA: TGTGCCAGCAGCCAGAGCTCTGGGGCCAACGTCCTGACTTTC
clone size: -; J gene: TRBJ1-1; D gene: -; V gene: TRBV5-1; CDR3 protein: CASSLAGVVNTEAFF; CDR3 DNA: TGCGCCAGCAGCTTGGCGGGGGTTGTGAACACTGAAGCTTTCTTT
clone size: -; J gene: TRBJ2-7; D gene: -; V gene: TRBV5-1; CDR3 protein: CASRVGSRSYEQYF; CDR3 DNA: TGCGCCAGCAGGGTGGGCAGCCGGTCCTACGAGCAGTACTTC
clone size: -; J gene: TRBJ2-3; D gene: -; V gene: TRBV27; CDR3 protein: CASSLERSTDTQYF; CDR3 DNA: TGTGCCAGCAGTTTAGAGAGAAGCACAGATACGCAGTATTTT
clone size: -; J gene: TRBJ1-2; D gene: -; V gene: TRBV6-5; CDR3 protein: CASSRSGYGYTF; CDR3 DNA: TGTGCCAGCAGTCGTTCGGGGTATGGCTACACCTTC
clone size: -; J gene: TRBJ2-7; D gene: TRBD1; V gene: TRBV11-1; CDR3 protein: CASSFGTGAYEQYF; CDR3 DNA: TGTGCCAGCAGCTTTGGGACAGGGGCCTACGAGCAGTACTTC
clone size: -; J gene: TRBJ1-1; D gene: -; V gene: TRBV10-3; CDR3 protein: CAIGLGASTEAFF; CDR3 DNA: TGTGCCATCGGCCTTGGGGCGAGCACTGAAGCTTTCTTT
clone size: -; J gene: TRBJ2-7; D gene: TRBD1; V gene: TRBV5-1; CDR3 protein: CASSKGQRTYEQYF; CDR3 DNA: TGCGCCAGCAGTAAGGGACAGAGGACCTACGAGCAGTACTTC
clone size: -; J gene: TRBJ1-4; D gene: TRBD1; V gene: TRBV5-1; CDR3 protein: CASSLSGGQGGEKLFF; CDR3 DNA: TGCGCCAGCAGCTTGAGCGGCGGACAGGGAGGCGAAAAACTGTTTTTT
clone size: -; J gene: TRBJ2-7; D gene: TRBD2; V gene: TRBV6-1; CDR3 protein: CASRGEGYEQYF; CDR3 DNA: TGTGCCAGCAGGGGGGAGGGCTACGAGCAGTACTTC
clone size: -; J gene: TRBJ2-3; D gene: TRBD1; V gene: TRBV18; CDR3 protein: CASSPRTGNRADTQYF; CDR3 DNA: TGTGCCAGCTCACCACGGACAGGGAACCGCGCAGATACGCAGTATTTT
clone size: -; J gene: TRBJ1-2; D gene: -; V gene: TRBV9; CDR3 protein: CASTSTGGAGYTF; CDR3 DNA: TGTGCCAGCACTTCAACCGGGGGGGCTGGCTACACCTTC
clone size: -; J gene: TRBJ1-1; D gene: -; V gene: TRBV6-5; CDR3 protein: CASRGWVMGNTEAFF; CDR3 DNA: TGTGCCAGCAGGGGCTGGGTCATGGGGAACACTGAAGCTTTCTTT
clone size: -; J gene: TRBJ1-1; D gene: TRBD1; V gene: TRBV5-6; CDR3 protein: CASSPLRDRPEAFF; CDR3 DNA: TGTGCCAGCAGCCCCTTGAGGGACAGGCCTGAAGCTTTCTTT
clone size: -; J gene: TRBJ2-3; D gene: -; V gene: TRBV7-9; CDR3 protein: CASSLAGARTDTQYF; CDR3 DNA: TGTGCCAGCAGCTTAGCGGGGGCACGCACAGATACGCAGTATTTT
clone size: -; J gene: TRBJ2-5; D gene: -; V gene: TRBV7-6; CDR3 protein: CASSLEQGLLARETQYF; CDR3 DNA: TGTGCCAGCAGCTTAGAACAGGGGCTCCTAGCGAGGGAGACCCAGTACTTC
clone size: few; J gene: TRBJ2-2; D gene: TRBD2; V gene: TRBV5-1; CDR3 protein: CASSPTSGGGTGELFF; CDR3 DNA: TGCGCCAGCAGCCCGACTAGCGGGGGAGGTACCGGGGAGCTGTTTTTT
clone size: -; J gene: TRBJ2-6; D gene: -; V gene: TRBV5-1; CDR3 protein: CASSLLWFSGANVLTF; CDR3 DNA: TGCGCCAGCAGCTTGCTATGGTTCTCTGGGGCCAACGTCCTGACTTTC
clone size: -; J gene: TRBJ1-1; D gene: -; V gene: TRBV7-2; CDR3 protein: CASSLVRGGAFF; CDR3 DNA: TGTGCCAGCAGCTTAGTCAGGGGTGGAGCTTTCTTT
clone size: -; J gene: TRBJ2-1; D gene: TRBD1; V gene: TRBV7-2; CDR3 protein: CASSPRRTGVNEQFF; CDR3 DNA: TGTGCCAGCAGCCCCCGGCGGACAGGGGTTAATGAGCAGTTCTTC
clone size: once; J gene: TRBJ2-3; D gene: -; V gene: TRBV7-9; CDR3 protein: CASSSPELFSADTQYF; CDR3 DNA: TGTGCCAGCAGCTCCCCCGAGCTTTTTAGCGCAGATACGCAGTATTTT